This is a list of T cell receptor beta chains from one sample in a study of T cell responses to AZD1222 COVID-19 vaccine. The data were produced by immunoSEQ multiplex PCR, yet TCRdb's version contains in-frame clones alone and is incomplete. This table has about 97,000 clones, 85% to 90% appearing once. Specimen: peripheral blood, collected on day 0 of AZD1222 vaccination. The receptors derive from an adult in good health. CDR3s leave out the opening cysteine and the closing phenylalanine or tryptophan. Size values are once, few and many counts, or a class for expanded clones, and some rows have none.

ASSLGVGREREQF once 13 TRBV7-6
ASSLEGRDYTEAF - 13 TRBV5-1
ASSVDNGGGQF - 11 TRBV9
ASSEELGNSPLH - 12 TRBV2
ASSRRTGGMNTEAF - 14 TRBV5-8
ASSPISGTGNTEAF - 14 TRBV7-2
ASSQGVRSGGQPQH once 14 TRBV4-1
ASSEERPGTGPNEQF - 15 TRBV6-1
ASSFRDHEQY - 10 TRBV12-3/TRBV12-4
ASRGGQSYGYT - 11 TRBV5-1
ASSLGPEKLF - 10 TRBV12-3/TRBV12-4